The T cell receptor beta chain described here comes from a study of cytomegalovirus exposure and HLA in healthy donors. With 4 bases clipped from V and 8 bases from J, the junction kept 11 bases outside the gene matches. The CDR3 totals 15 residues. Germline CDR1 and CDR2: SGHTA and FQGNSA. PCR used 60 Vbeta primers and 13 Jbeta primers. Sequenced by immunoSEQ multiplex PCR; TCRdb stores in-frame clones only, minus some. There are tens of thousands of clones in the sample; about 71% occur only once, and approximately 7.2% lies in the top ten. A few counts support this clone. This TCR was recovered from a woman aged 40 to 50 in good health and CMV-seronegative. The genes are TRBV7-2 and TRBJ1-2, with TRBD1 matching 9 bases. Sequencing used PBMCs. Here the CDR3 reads CASSSHGRQGGGYTF. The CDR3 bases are TGTGCCAGCAGCTCACACGGGAGACAGGGGGGAGGCTACACCTTC.